This T cell receptor (beta chain) originates from a study of shared T cell receptors in the human thymus. Some clones are missing from TCRdb's copy, which holds only in-frame ones; the method was immunoSEQ multiplex PCR. The sample has roughly 700,000 clones, more than 75% seen once; the top ten hold approximately 0.01%. V was clipped by 1 base and J by 6 bases, with 10 bases between them. Germline V gene sequence: CDR1 SGHVS, CDR2 FNYEAQ. This CDR3 region has 14 residues. The same specimen was also included in a second study, on human thymus T cells. That study adds: Related research examined unrelated individuals and reported that their thymic repertoires overlapped highly.

This chain joins TRBV7-6 and TRBJ2-1, with D perhaps matching TRBD1 (5 bases). Material for sequencing was thymocytes. The TCR originated in a boy less than two years old with a congenital heart defect. DNA of the CDR3: TGTGCCAGCAGCTTAGGTGGGGCCCCCAATGAGCAGTTCTTC. Its protein is CASSLGGAPNEQFF.